The 12 T cell receptor beta chains below come from one sample, sequenced in a study of tumor-infiltrating lymphocytes in localized non-small cell lung cancer. Clones were sequenced by immunoSEQ multiplex PCR, and TCRdb holds only the in-frame ones, with some missing. The sample has around 14,000 clones; 55% to 70% are singletons. The sample comprised uninvolved lung tissue not adjacent to the tumor. These receptors all stem from a human donor with non-small cell lung cancer.

V usage is TRBV28 and J usage is TRBJ2-7; TRBD2 matches 13 bases. J gave up 9 bases and V 10 bases, and 9 bases lay outside the gene matches. Germline lookup yields CDR1 MDHEN and CDR2 SYDVKM. The length of the CDR3 is 13 residues. The CDR3 spells CATLTSGRAGQYF. The CDR3 coding sequence is TGTGCCACCCTAACTAGCGGGAGGGCCGGGCAGTACTTC.

The chain couples TRBV11-1 to TRBJ2-7; D not resolved. The ends were cut back, 5 bases at V and 2 bases at J, with 16 bases in the middle. This CDR3 spans 15 amino acids. In germline, CDR1 is SGHAT, CDR2 FQDESV (reference sequence). CDR3 DNA: TGTGCCAGCAGCACCATTGGAAGGGAACCCTACGAGCAGTACTTC. Translated, it gives CASSTIGREPYEQYF.

The V and J genes are TRBV19 and TRBJ2-5; 15 bases align to TRBD2. Germline CDR1 LNHDA, CDR2 SQIVND (reference sequence). V lost 5 bases, J lost 5 bases, and 21 bases stayed unmatched. CDR3 length: 21 residues. The CDR3 nucleotides read TGTGCCAGTAGTCGCGCCGCTACCGGGACTAGCGGGGGGCCGGGCAGGGAGACCCAGTACTTC. Translating it yields CASSRAATGTSGGPGRETQYF.

In DNA form, the CDR3 reads TGTGCCAGCAGCCCCGGGACAGGCTTCTATGGCTACACCTTC. Its translation: CASSPGTGFYGYTF. This chain joins TRBV7-9 and TRBJ1-2; 8 bases fit TRBD1. V shed 5 bases, J shed 4 bases, and the junction held 6 bases outside the gene matches. CDR1 is SEHNR and CDR2 is FQNEAQ in the germline V gene (reference sequence). The CDR3 runs 14 residues.

This rearrangement joins TRBV30 to TRBJ2-2; TRBD2 might be the D (5 bases). The CDR3 has 17 residues. V lost 3 bases to trimming and J lost 6 bases, with 23 bases between them. The germline V gene has CDR1 GTSNPN and CDR2 SVGIG (reference sequence). The CDR3 coding sequence is TGTGCCTGGAGCTCCCCACATCTAGCACAAGGTGCCGGGGAGCTGTTTTTT. It is translated as CAWSSPHLAQGAGELFF. Looking up the rest from reference TRBV30 and TRBJ2-2 gives the full variable domain: SQTIHQWPATLVQPVGSPLSLECTVEGTSNPNLYWYRQAAGRGLQLLFYSVGIGQISSEVPQNLSASRPQDRQFILSSKKLLLSDSGFYLCAWSSPHLAQGAGELFFGEGSRLTVL.

Notes on this clone: One end of the junction fails to match germline, which may point to a read error. The V and J genes are TRBV7-8 and TRBJ1-1; no definite D call. Germline V gene data show CDR1 as SGHVS and CDR2 as FQNEAQ. The CDR3 extends over 16 amino acids. In DNA form, the CDR3 reads TGTGCCAGCAGCCTAGCGCCTCGAGGCGGGGACACTGAAGCTTTCTTT. Protein sequence: CASSLAPRGGDTEAFF.

The J gene is TRBJ2-1, the V gene TRBV7-6; perhaps TRBD2 as D (6 bases). The CDR3 sequence is 15 residues long. The germline V gene has CDR1 SGHVS and CDR2 FNYEAQ. Between the trimmed V and J ends, which lost 5 bases and 2 bases, there was a span of 13 bases. CDR3 in amino acids: CASSLGGPAYNEQFF. The CDR3 nucleotides are TGTGCCAGCAGCCTCGGAGGGCCCGCCTACAATGAGCAGTTCTTC.

V is TRBV28 and J is TRBJ2-7; 11 bases line up with TRBD2. CDR3 length: 15 residues. CDR1 is MDHEN and CDR2 is SYDVKM in the germline V gene. With 2 bases clipped from V and 5 bases from J, the junction kept 5 bases outside the gene matches. CDR3 residues: CASSLLAGGSDEQYF. CDR3 DNA: TGTGCCAGCAGTTTACTAGCGGGGGGCTCTGACGAGCAGTACTTC. The whole variable domain, filled in from reference TRBV28 and TRBJ2-7, reads DVKVTQSSRYLVKRTGEKVFLECVQDMDHENMFWYRQDPGLGLRLIYFSYDVKMKEKGDIPEGYSVSREKKERFSLILESASTNQTSMYLCASSLLAGGSDEQYFGPGTRLTVT.

V is TRBV10-3 and J is TRBJ2-1; 7 bases align to TRBD2. V shed 2 bases and J 6 bases; nucleotides not matched to a gene: 7. The germline V gene has CDR1 ENHRY and CDR2 SYGVKD. The CDR3 consists of 15 residues. The DNA of the CDR3 is TGTGCCATCAGTGAGATTCGGGGGGAGCGCAATGAGCAGTTCTTC. This encodes CAISEIRGERNEQFF.

V usage is TRBV7-9 and J usage is TRBJ2-1; 16 nucleotides match TRBD2. V lost 5 bases and J lost 12; bases outside the gene matches: 7. The CDR3 totals 15 residues. Germline V gene lookup returns CDR1 SEHNR and CDR2 FQNEAQ (reference sequence). CDR3 DNA sequence: TGTGCCAGCAGCGCCGGGACTAGCGGGAGGGCCAGGCAGTTCTTC. Amino acid sequence: CASSAGTSGRARQFF.

V and J are TRBV19 and TRBJ1-1; 9 bases line up with TRBD1. This CDR3 is 18 amino acids long. From germline, CDR1 is LNHDA and CDR2 SQIVND (reference sequence). J gave up 1 base and V 4 bases, and 13 bases lay outside the gene matches. CDR3 DNA sequence: TGTGCCAGTAGTAGTGGCTGGGGGACAGGGTCCGGGAACACTGAAGCTTTCTTT. Protein: CASSSGWGTGSGNTEAFF.

This clone was detected once. The V call is TRBV7-2, the J call TRBJ2-7; 8 nucleotides line up with TRBD2. Trimming at V came to 5 bases and at J to 7 bases, leaving 16 bases not matched to a gene. Germline CDR1 and CDR2: SGHTA and FQGNSA. CDR3 length: 16 amino acids. CDR3 coding DNA: TGTGCCAGCAGCCCCCATGGTCCAGCGGGAGTGCGAGAGCAGTACTTC. This gives the protein CASSPHGPAGVREQYF. Variable domain in full (rest from reference TRBV7-2 and TRBJ2-7): GAGVSQSPSNKVTEKGKDVELRCDPISGHTALYWYRQSLGQGLEFLIYFQGNSAPDKSGLPSDRFSAERTGGSVSTLTIQRTQQEDSAVYLCASSPHGPAGVREQYFGPGTRLTVT.